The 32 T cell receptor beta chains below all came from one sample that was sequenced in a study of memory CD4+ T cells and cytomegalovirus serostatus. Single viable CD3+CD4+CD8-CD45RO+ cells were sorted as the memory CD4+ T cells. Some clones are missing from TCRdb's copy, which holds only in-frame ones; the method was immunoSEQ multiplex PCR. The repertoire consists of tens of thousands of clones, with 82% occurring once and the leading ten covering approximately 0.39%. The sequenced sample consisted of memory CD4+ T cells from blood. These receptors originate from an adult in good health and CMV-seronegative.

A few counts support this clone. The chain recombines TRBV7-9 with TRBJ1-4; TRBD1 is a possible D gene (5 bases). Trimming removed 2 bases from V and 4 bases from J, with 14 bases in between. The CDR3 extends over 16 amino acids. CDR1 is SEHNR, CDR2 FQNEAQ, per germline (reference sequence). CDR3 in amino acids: CASSLPRGRLNEKLFF. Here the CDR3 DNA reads TGTGCCAGCAGCTTACCCCGGGGCCGTCTTAATGAAAAACTGTTTTTT.

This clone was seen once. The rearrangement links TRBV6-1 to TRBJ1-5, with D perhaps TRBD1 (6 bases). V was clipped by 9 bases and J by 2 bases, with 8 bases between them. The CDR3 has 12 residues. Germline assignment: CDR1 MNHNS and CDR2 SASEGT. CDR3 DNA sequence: TGTGCCAGTTCAGGGGGCAATCAGCCCCAGCATTTT. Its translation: CASSGGNQPQHF.

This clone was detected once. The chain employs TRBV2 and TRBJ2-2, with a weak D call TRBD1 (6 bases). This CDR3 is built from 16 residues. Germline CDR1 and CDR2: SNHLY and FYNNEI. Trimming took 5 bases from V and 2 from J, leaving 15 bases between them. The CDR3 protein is CASSFPGTRNTGELFF. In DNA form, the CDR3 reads TGTGCCAGCAGTTTTCCCGGGACACGCAACACCGGGGAGCTGTTTTTT.

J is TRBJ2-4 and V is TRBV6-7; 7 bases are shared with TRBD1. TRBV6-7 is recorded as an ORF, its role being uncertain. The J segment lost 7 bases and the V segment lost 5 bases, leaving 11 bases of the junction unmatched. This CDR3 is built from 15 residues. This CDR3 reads CASSDRQGRGNIQYF. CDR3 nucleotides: TGTGCCAGCAGTGACCGACAGGGCAGGGGGAACATTCAGTACTTC.

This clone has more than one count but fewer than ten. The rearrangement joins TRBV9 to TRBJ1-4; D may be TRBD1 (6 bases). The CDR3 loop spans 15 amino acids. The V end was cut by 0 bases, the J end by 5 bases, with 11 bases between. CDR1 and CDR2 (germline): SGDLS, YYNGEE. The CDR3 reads CASSVGGAENEKLFF. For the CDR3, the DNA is TGTGCCAGCAGCGTAGGGGGGGCAGAAAATGAAAAACTGTTTTTT.

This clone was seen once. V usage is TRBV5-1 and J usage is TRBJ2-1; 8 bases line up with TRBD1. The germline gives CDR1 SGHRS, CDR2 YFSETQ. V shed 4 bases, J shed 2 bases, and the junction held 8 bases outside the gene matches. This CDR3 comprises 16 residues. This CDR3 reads CASSPPTGVPYNEQFF. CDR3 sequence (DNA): TGCGCCAGCAGCCCCCCGACAGGGGTCCCCTACAATGAGCAGTTCTTC.

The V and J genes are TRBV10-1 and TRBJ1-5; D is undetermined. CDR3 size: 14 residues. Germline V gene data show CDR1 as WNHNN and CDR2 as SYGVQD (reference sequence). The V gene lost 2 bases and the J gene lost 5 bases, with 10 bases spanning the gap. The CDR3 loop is CASSETLRHQPQHF. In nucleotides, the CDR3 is TGCGCCAGCAGTGAGACCCTTAGGCATCAGCCCCAGCATTTT.

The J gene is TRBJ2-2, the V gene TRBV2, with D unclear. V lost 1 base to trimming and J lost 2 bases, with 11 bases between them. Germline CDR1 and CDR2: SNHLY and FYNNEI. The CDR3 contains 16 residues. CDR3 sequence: CASSEVPPINTGELFF. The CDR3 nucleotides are TGTGCCAGCAGTGAAGTACCACCAATCAACACCGGGGAGCTGTTTTTT.

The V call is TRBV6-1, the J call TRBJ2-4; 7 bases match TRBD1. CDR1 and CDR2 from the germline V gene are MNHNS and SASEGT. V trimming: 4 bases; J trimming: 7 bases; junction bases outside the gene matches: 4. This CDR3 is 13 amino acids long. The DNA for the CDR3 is TGTGCCAGCAGTGTGGACAGGCGGAACATTCAGTACTTC. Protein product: CASSVDRRNIQYF.

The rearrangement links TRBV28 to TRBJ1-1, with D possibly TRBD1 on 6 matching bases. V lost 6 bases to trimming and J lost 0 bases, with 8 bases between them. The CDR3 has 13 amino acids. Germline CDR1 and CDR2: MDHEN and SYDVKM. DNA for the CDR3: TGTGCCAGCAGGGACAGCTTGAACACTGAAGCTTTCTTT. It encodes CASRDSLNTEAFF.

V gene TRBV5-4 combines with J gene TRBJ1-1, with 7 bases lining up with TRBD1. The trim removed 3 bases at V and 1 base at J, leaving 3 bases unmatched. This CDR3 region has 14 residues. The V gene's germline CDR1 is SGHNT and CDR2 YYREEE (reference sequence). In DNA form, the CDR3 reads TGTGCCAGCAGCTCGGGACAGTCGAACACTGAAGCTTTCTTT. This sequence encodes CASSSGQSNTEAFF.

The CDR3 DNA reads TGTGCCAGCAGCTTAGAGGACAGGGTTGGGGGCGAGCAGTACTTC. It is translated as CASSLEDRVGGEQYF. The V and J genes are TRBV7-2 and TRBJ2-7, with 8 bases lining up with TRBD1. Germline trimming cut 1 base from V and 6 bases from J; bases unmatched to any gene: 8. Per the germline V gene, CDR1 is SGHTA and CDR2 is FQGNSA. The CDR3 has 15 amino acids. The whole variable domain, filled in from reference TRBV7-2 and TRBJ2-7, reads GAGVSQSPSNKVTEKGKDVELRCDPISGHTALYWYRQSLGQGLEFLIYFQGNSAPDKSGLPSDRFSAERTGGSVSTLTIQRTQQEDSAVYLCASSLEDRVGGEQYFGPGTRLTVT.

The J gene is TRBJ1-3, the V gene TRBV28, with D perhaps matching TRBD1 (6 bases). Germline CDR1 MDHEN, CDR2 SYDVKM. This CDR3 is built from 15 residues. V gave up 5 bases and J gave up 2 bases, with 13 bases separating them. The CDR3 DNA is TGTGCCAGCAGTCCGGGGAGGGGGGCTGGAAACACCATATATTTT. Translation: CASSPGRGAGNTIYF. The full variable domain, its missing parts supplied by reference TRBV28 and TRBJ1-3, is DVKVTQSSRYLVKRTGEKVFLECVQDMDHENMFWYRQDPGLGLRLIYFSYDVKMKEKGDIPEGYSVSREKKERFSLILESASTNQTSMYLCASSPGRGAGNTIYFGEGSWLTVV.

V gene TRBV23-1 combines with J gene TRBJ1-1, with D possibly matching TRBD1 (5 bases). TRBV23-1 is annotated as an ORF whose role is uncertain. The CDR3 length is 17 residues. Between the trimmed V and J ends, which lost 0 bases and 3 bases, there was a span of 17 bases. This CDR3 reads CASSQSRTGRADTEAFF. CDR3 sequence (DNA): TGCGCCAGCAGTCAATCGCGGACCGGCAGGGCGGACACTGAAGCTTTCTTT.

CDR3 amino acids: CASSQAGTAYTGELFF. The CDR3 DNA reads as TGCGCCAGCAGCCAAGCGGGGACAGCTTACACCGGGGAGCTGTTTTTT. The V and J genes are TRBV4-1 and TRBJ2-2; 7 nucleotides align to TRBD1. The CDR3 extends over 16 amino acids. The V gene end was trimmed by 1 base and the J gene end by 3 bases; junction bases not matched to a gene: 5. Germline loops: CDR1 MGHRA, CDR2 YSYEKL.

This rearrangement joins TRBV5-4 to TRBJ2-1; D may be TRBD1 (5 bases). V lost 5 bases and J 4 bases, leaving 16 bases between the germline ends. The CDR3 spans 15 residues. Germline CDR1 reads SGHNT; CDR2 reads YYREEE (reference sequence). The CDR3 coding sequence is TGTGCCAGCAGGAAGAAGGGGCAGGGATACAATGAGCAGTTCTTC. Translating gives CASRKKGQGYNEQFF.

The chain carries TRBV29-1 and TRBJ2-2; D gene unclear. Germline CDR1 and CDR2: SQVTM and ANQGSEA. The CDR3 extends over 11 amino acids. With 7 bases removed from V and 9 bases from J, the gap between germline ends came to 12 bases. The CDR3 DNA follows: TGCAGCGCCCTAGGCTACCGGGAGCTGTTTTTT. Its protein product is CSALGYRELFF.

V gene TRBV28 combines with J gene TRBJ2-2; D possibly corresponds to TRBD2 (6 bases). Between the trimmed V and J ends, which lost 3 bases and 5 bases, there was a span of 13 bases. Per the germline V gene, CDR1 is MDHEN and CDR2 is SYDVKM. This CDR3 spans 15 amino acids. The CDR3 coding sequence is TGTGCCAGCAGTTTGGAGGGGCGGTCAACCGGGGAGCTGTTTTTT. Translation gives CASSLEGRSTGELFF. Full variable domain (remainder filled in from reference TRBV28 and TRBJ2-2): DVKVTQSSRYLVKRTGEKVFLECVQDMDHENMFWYRQDPGLGLRLIYFSYDVKMKEKGDIPEGYSVSREKKERFSLILESASTNQTSMYLCASSLEGRSTGELFFGEGSRLTVL.

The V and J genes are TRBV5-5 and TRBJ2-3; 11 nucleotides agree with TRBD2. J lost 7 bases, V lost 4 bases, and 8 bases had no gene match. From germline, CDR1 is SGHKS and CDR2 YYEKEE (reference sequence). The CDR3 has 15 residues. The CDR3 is CASSERLAGRYTQYF. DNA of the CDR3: TGTGCCAGCAGCGAAAGACTAGCGGGGCGATATACGCAGTATTTT.

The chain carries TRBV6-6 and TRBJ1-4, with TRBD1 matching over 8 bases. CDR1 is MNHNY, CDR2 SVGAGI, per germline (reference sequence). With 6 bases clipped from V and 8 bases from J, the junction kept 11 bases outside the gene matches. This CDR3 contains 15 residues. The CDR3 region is CASRPDRGLEEKLFF. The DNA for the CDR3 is TGTGCCAGCAGACCCGACAGGGGTCTTGAAGAAAAACTGTTTTTT.

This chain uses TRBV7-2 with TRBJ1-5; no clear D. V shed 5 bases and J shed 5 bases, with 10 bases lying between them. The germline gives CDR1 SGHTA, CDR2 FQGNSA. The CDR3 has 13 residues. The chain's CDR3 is CASSPLGDQPQHF. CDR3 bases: TGTGCCAGCAGCCCCCTCGGGGATCAGCCCCAGCATTTT.

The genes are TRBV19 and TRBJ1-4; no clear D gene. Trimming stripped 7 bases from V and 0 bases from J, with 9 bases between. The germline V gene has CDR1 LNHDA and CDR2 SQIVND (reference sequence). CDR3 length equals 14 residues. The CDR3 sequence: CASTKAATNEKLFF. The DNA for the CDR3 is TGTGCCAGTACCAAGGCTGCAACTAATGAAAAACTGTTTTTT.

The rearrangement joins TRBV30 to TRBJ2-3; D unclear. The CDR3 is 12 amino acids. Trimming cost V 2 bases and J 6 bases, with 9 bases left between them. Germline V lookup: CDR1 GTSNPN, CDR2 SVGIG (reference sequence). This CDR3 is CAWSLPPDTQYF. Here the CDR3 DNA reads TGTGCCTGGAGTCTACCCCCGGATACGCAGTATTTT.

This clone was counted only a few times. CDR3: CAIGRGTGYNSPLHF. CDR3 coding DNA: TGTGCCATCGGCCGGGGGACAGGCTATAATTCACCCCTCCACTTT. This chain links TRBV10-3 with TRBJ1-6, with TRBD1 matching 8 bases. Germline trimming cut 8 bases from V and 3 bases from J; bases unmatched to any gene: 6. Germline assignment: CDR1 ENHRY and CDR2 SYGVKD. The CDR3 sequence is 15 residues long.

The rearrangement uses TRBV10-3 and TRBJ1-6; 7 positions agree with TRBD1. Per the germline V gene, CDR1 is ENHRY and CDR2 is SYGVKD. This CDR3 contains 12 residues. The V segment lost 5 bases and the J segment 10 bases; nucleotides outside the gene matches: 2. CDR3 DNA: TGTGCCATCAGTACAGGGGACTCACCCCTCCACTTT. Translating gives CAISTGDSPLHF.

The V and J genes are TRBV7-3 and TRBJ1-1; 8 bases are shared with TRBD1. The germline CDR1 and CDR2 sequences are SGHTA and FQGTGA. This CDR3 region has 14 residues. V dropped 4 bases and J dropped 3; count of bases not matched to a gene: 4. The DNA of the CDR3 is TGTGCCAGCAGCTCGACAGGGGCCGACACTGAAGCTTTCTTT. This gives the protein CASSSTGADTEAFF.

This chain's CDR3 is CASSEGYNEQFF. Written as DNA, the CDR3 is TGTGCCAGCAGTGAAGGTTACAATGAGCAGTTCTTC. This rearrangement joins TRBV6-5 to TRBJ2-1; the D is unclear. The germline gives CDR1 MNHEY, CDR2 SVGAGI. CDR3 size: 12 residues. V was cut by 5 bases and J by 4 bases, with 6 bases left in between.

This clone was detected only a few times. The CDR3 DNA reads TGTGCCAGCAGCCGATCGGAGGGACAGGGAGTCACCGGGGAGCTGTTTTTT. This encodes CASSRSEGQGVTGELFF. The chain combines TRBV7-2 with TRBJ2-2; 9 nucleotides align to TRBD1. The germline V gene encodes CDR1 SGHTA and CDR2 FQGNSA. Unmatched junction bases numbered 11, after V lost 5 bases and J lost 4 bases. The CDR3 spans 17 residues.

The CDR3 is CASSLQLLRETQYF. The CDR3, as DNA: TGTGCCAGCAGCTTGCAGTTGCTGCGGGAGACCCAGTACTTC. The chain uses TRBV5-6 and TRBJ2-5; D ambiguous. The CDR3 length is 14 residues. The V gene's germline CDR1 is SGHDT and CDR2 YYEEEE. The V and J ends lost 1 base and 5 bases respectively, with 12 bases between them.

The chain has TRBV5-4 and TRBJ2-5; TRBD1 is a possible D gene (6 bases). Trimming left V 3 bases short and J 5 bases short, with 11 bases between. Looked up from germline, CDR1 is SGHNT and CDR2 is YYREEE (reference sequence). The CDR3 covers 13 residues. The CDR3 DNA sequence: TGTGCCAGCAGCTCAACCCAGGGGGAGACCCAGTACTTC. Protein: CASSSTQGETQYF.

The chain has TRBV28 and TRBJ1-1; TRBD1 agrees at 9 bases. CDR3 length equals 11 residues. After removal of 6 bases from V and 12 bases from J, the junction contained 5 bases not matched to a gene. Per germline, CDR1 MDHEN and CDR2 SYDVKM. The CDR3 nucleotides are TGTGCCAGCAGGGACGGACAGGGGCCTTTCTTT. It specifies CASRDGQGPFF. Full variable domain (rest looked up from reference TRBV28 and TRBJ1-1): DVKVTQSSRYLVKRTGEKVFLECVQDMDHENMFWYRQDPGLGLRLIYFSYDVKMKEKGDIPEGYSVSREKKERFSLILESASTNQTSMYLCASRDGQGPFFGQGTRLTVV.

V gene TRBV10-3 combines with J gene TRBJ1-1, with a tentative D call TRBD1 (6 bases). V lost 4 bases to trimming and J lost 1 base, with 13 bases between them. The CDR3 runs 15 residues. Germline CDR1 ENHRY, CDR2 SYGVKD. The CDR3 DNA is TGTGCCATCAGTGGAGTAGGGGGGGCGAACACTGAAGCTTTCTTT. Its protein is CAISGVGGANTEAFF.